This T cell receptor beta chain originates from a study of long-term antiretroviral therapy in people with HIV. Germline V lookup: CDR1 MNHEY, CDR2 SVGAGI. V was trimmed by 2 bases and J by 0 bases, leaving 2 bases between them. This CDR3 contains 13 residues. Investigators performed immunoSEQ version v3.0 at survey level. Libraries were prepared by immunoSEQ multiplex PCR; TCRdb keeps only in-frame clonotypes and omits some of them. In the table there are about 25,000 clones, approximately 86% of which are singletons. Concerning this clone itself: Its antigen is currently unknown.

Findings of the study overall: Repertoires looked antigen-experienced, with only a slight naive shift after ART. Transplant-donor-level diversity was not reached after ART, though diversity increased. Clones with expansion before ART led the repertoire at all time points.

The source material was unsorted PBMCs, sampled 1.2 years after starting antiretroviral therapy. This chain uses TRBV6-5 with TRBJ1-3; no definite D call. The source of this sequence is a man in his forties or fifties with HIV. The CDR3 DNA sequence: TGTGCCAGCAGTTACAGCTCTGGAAACACCATATATTTT. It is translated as CASSYSSGNTIYF.